Detailed here is one T cell receptor beta chain. This CDR3 is built from 15 residues. V lost 1 base to trimming and J lost 0 bases, with 7 bases between them. CDR1 is SGDLS and CDR2 is YYNGEE in the germline V gene. Sequenced by immunoSEQ multiplex PCR; TCRdb stores in-frame clones only, minus some. The sample carries about 55,000 clones, over 75% recorded once. These data come from a study of blood T cell repertoires in COVID-19. The sequence derives from a man in his 70s with acute or convalescent COVID-19. V is TRBV9 and J is TRBJ1-4; D uncertain. Material: peripheral blood. CDR3 loop: CASSVSETTNEKLFF. The CDR3 nucleotides are TGTGCCAGCAGCGTAAGCGAAACAACTAATGAAAAACTGTTTTTT. Full variable domain (remainder filled in from reference TRBV9 and TRBJ1-4): DSGVTQTPKHLITATGQRVTLRCSPRSGDLSVYWYQQSLDQGLQFLIQYYNGEERAKGNILERFSAQQFPDLHSELNLSSLELGDSALYFCASSVSETTNEKLFFGSGTQLSVL.